The entry below gives a single TCR beta chain sequence along with its context. Its antigen is unidentified. The data stem from a study of Ad26.COV2.S vaccination and SARS-CoV-2 variants. At the level of the study: Once or twice, 56 days apart, Ad26.COV2.S was delivered intramuscularly. Notes on the study in general: A substantial breadth of spike-specific CD8+ and CD4+ T cell responses after vaccination has been reported. Measurement of non-spike TCR breadth gave similar results in vaccine and placebo recipients.

Treatment given: around 19 received Ad26.COV2.S at low or high dose, single or two shots; 5 received placebo; per-sample allocation not given. Material that was analyzed had been drawn on day 63 after the first vaccine or placebo injection. The assay was immunoSEQ multiplex PCR, and TCRdb's table has in-frame clones only and misses some. The sample holds roughly 300,000 clones, about 88% seen once. The source is a person between 18 and 65 years old who received the Ad26.COV2.S COVID-19 vaccine or a placebo. The material was peripheral blood, obtained in a trial of Ad26.COV2.S vaccine versus placebo.

CDR3 in DNA: TGTGCCAGCAGCGAAGTCTCCGCTAGTGATGAGCAGTTCTTC. Its translation is CASSEVSASDEQFF. The gene calls are TRBV6-2 or TRBV6-3 and TRBJ2-1; D unresolved. Germline CDR1 is MNHEY and CDR2 is SVGEGT. This CDR3 region has 14 residues. V was shortened by 6 bases and J by 8 bases, with 17 bases between the two germline ends.